The 8 T cell receptor beta chains in this list originate from one sample, sequenced in a study of PD-L1 blockade in urothelial cancer. TCRdb's table, derived via immunoSEQ multiplex PCR, lists solely in-frame clones and lacks some. Seen here are tens of thousands of clones, roughly 80% observed once, and the top ten hold more than 9%. Sample: PBMCs, taken around atezolizumab (anti-PD-L1) treatment. The receptors were gathered from a man between 70 and 80 years old with urothelial cancer.

The V and J genes are TRBV5-3 and TRBJ2-1, with 8 bases fitting TRBD1. TRBV5-3 is labeled an ORF, and its function is uncertain. The CDR3 loop spans 13 amino acids. The V and J ends lost 3 bases and 7 bases, in that order; junction bases with no gene match: 3. CDR3 sequence (DNA): TGTGCCAGAAGCTGTACAGGGGGGAATGAGCAGTTCTTC. Its protein is CARSCTGGNEQFF.

The chain couples TRBV6-5 to TRBJ2-1; TRBD2 agrees at 9 bases. Trimming removed 4 bases from V and 7 bases from J; junction bases left unmatched: 11. Germline CDR1 MNHEY, CDR2 SVGAGI. This CDR3 has 16 amino acids. The CDR3 here is CASSSAGAGGKNEQFF. The CDR3 bases are TGTGCCAGCAGTTCGGCCGGAGCGGGGGGCAAAAATGAGCAGTTCTTC.

V gene TRBV27 combines with J gene TRBJ1-1, with 8 bases that match TRBD1. The CDR3 runs 14 residues. The V gene's germline CDR1 is MNHEY and CDR2 SMNVEV (reference sequence). J gave up 4 bases and V 5 bases, and 6 bases lay outside the gene matches. The CDR3 region is CASSLDRGSTEAFF. In nucleotides, the CDR3 is TGTGCCAGCAGTCTTGACAGGGGAAGCACTGAAGCTTTCTTT.

The chain combines TRBV4-2 with TRBJ2-6; 10 positions match TRBD1. CDR1 is LGHNA, CDR2 YNFKEQ, per germline. The length of the CDR3 is 20 residues. J gave up 5 bases and V 0 bases, and 13 bases lay outside the gene matches. The CDR3 DNA is TGTGCCAGCAGCCAAGACAGTCTTCCGGGACAGGGGTTCTGGGCCAACGTCCTGACTTTC. The encoded protein is CASSQDSLPGQGFWANVLTF.

This chain links TRBV6-1 with TRBJ2-1; the D is unclear. Trimming cost V 4 bases and J 8 bases, with 12 bases left between them. The CDR3 is made up of 13 amino acids. CDR1 MNHNS and CDR2 SASEGT come from the germline V gene. The CDR3 DNA is TGTGCCAGCAGTGTCGACTGGGTTGATGAGCAGTTCTTC. It is translated as CASSVDWVDEQFF.

V is TRBV19 and J is TRBJ1-5, with 7 bases lining up with TRBD1. J gave up 4 bases and V 5 bases, and 8 bases lay outside the gene matches. The CDR3 covers 15 residues. Germline lookup yields CDR1 LNHDA and CDR2 SQIVND (reference sequence). The CDR3 sequence is CASSETGVRNQPQHF. CDR3 nucleotides: TGTGCCAGTAGTGAAACAGGGGTACGAAATCAGCCCCAGCATTTT.

V is TRBV7-2 and J is TRBJ2-1; weak D call: TRBD2 (6 bases). Germline CDR1 SGHTA, CDR2 FQGNSA. V gave up 5 bases and J gave up 0 bases, with 14 bases separating them. There are 16 residues in the CDR3. The CDR3, as DNA: TGTGCCAGCAGCCCTTATGATAGCGGCTCCTACAATGAGCAGTTCTTC. Residues: CASSPYDSGSYNEQFF. Variable domain in full (rest from reference TRBV7-2 and TRBJ2-1): GAGVSQSPSNKVTEKGKDVELRCDPISGHTALYWYRQSLGQGLEFLIYFQGNSAPDKSGLPSDRFSAERTGGSVSTLTIQRTQQEDSAVYLCASSPYDSGSYNEQFFGPGTRLTVL.

A few counts support this clone. V gene TRBV19 combines with J gene TRBJ2-3, with D maybe TRBD2 (6 bases). The CDR3 is 14 amino acids. V was trimmed by 6 bases and J by 4 bases, leaving 14 bases between them. CDR1 and CDR2 from the germline V gene are LNHDA and SQIVND (reference sequence). This CDR3 reads CASRRGGDSDTQYF. The CDR3 DNA reads as TGTGCCAGTAGAAGAGGTGGGGACTCAGATACGCAGTATTTT.